The sequence of this TCR beta chain was determined in a study of blood T cell repertoires in COVID-19. Profiling relied on immunoSEQ multiplex PCR, and the TCRdb table lists in-frame clones only, not all of them. The repertoire includes approximately 100,000 clones, about nine tenths of them detected once, and approximately 15% sits in the top ten. This clone appeared once. CDR3 length: 13 amino acids. V shed 5 bases and J 7 bases; nucleotides not matched to a gene: 4. This TCR was recovered from a man aged 50-59 years with acute or convalescent COVID-19. The rearrangement links TRBV12-3 or TRBV12-4 to TRBJ1-5; TRBD1 aligns across 8 bases. Sequencing was performed on peripheral blood. CDR3 sequence (DNA): TGTGCCAGCAGTCCCCCAGGGGGCCAGCCCCAGCATTTT. Residues: CASSPPGGQPQHF.